This TCR beta chain was sequenced for a study of shared clonotypes between healthy human individuals (dated by TCRdb to about 2020). Looking at the study overall: A few men and a couple of women, aged 18 to 49 years, made up the cohort. To estimate repertoire size and how much clonotype sharing occurs between individuals, the study deeply sequenced the blood TCR repertoires of several healthy adults. Different laboratories and diverse techniques were used to prepare libraries and sequence TCR repertoires, to increase sequencing depth and limit assay-specific biases. Per donor, leukapheresis produced somewhere between about 0.85 and 8.9 billion PBMCs. The investigation overall reported the following: Based on pairwise subsampling, the degree of clonotype sharing among donors was expected to be affected by sequencing depth. Sampling was limited to blood, and TCR repertoires in tissue likely differ from TCR repertoires in blood. The genetic and exposure-history diversity represented was limited by the small number of donors.

Healthy HIV-negative adults with no recently reported acute infections or vaccinations were included as donors. Every donor was a Caucasian adult residing in Nashville, Tennessee, USA. For unsorted samples, 75 million to 100 million PBMCs were counted and genomic DNA was extracted with the QIAamp DNA Blood Mini kit. Blood was collected by leukapheresis, and PBMCs were isolated by Ficoll-Histopaque density gradient centrifugation and then cryopreserved in liquid nitrogen vapor phase. Notes on this clone: What this receptor recognizes is not known. No clone much larger than this one lies a single base away; base qualities are absent.

Using the deep immunoSEQ assay, multiplex PCR amplified TCR CDR3 regions from genomic DNA. Extracted genomic DNA from each cell subset was distributed evenly across all wells of several immunoSEQ 96-well plates, and each plate was treated as a replicate. For unsorted PBMC, around 0.3 ug genomic DNA, equal to 30,000 or so T cell genomes, was loaded into each replicate PCR. Ten immunoSEQ deep assay plates were used to sequence the unsorted PBMC genomic DNA. Purified libraries were measured with a Qubit 3.0 fluorometer, size-checked on a Bioanalyzer 2100, and measured again with the KAPA Library Quantification kit. A separate single-read 150-cycle Illumina NextSeq 550 flow cell was used to sequence each immunoSEQ 96-well plate. Per the authors' processing: The immunoSEQ output contained only junctional sequences without quality scores, so filtering could not match that applied to full-length reads. To assign V/J genes and CDR3, sequences were annotated against IMGT germline references using PyIR, a Python wrapper for IgBLAST v1.9. Any read was removed if the V/J assignment was weak (E-value above 1e-6), the CDR3 was missing, or the read contained stop codons, out-of-frame junctions, or ambiguous translated residues. V3J clonotypes were defined by identical inferred V gene, J gene, and CDR3 amino acid sequence. The percentage overlap between two repertoires was calculated by dividing the number of shared unique clonotypes by the size of the smaller repertoire. RTK rarefaction, the Chao1 estimator, and Recon v2.1 estimates of unobserved clonotypes were used to assess repertoire richness. TCRdb holds this immuneACCESS table with in-frame rearrangements only. Some clones are missing; in checked studies, unresolved V genes explain under half, and the rest has no known cause. That table furnishes V, J and clone size, whereas the DNA furnished D and trimming. The sample table records about 480,000 clones; over 60% of these occur just once. The ten largest account for roughly an eighth of the sample.

This TCR was recovered from a woman aged 40-49 years in good health. Some clones in this sample may be carry-over from other donors' samples. Input material: PBMCs.

The CDR3 protein sequence reads: CASSAQGYAGNTIYF. The nucleotide sequence reads TGTGCCAGCAGCGCGCAGGGGTATGCTGGAAACACCATATATTTT. The chain is encoded by TRBV5-8 joined to TRBJ1-3, and possibly TRBD1, on 6 matching bases. Deletion took 4 bases off V and 2 bases off J, with a span of 13 bases between the germline ends. Taken from the germline V gene, the CDR1 and CDR2 loops are SGHTS and YDEGEE. The CDR3, from cysteine to phenylalanine, totals 15 residues. Of all the DNA, just the CDR3 is kept, 45 bases in frame from base 1.